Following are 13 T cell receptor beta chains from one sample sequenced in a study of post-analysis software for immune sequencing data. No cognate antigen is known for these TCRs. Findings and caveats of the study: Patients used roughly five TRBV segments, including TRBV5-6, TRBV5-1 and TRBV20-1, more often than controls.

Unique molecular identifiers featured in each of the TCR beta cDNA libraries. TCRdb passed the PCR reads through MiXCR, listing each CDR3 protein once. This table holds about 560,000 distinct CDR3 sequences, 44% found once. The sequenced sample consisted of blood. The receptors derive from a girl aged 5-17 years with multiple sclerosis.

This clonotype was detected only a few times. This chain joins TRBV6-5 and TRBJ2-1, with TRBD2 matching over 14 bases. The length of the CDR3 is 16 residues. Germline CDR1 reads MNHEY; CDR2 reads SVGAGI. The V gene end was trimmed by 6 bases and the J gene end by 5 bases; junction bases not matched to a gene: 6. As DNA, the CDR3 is TGTGCCAGCAGGCCAGGACTAGCGGGAGGAGACAATGAGCAGTTCTTC. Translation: CASRPGLAGGDNEQFF.

Here the CDR3 reads CASSLSIDPPYEQYF. CDR3 DNA sequence: TGCGCCAGCAGCTTGAGCATCGACCCCCCCTACGAGCAGTACTTC. The chain links TRBV5-1 to TRBJ2-7; D remains ambiguous. This CDR3 has 15 amino acids. The V gene's germline CDR1 is SGHRS and CDR2 YFSETQ. The V gene lost 1 base and the J gene lost 2 bases, with 13 bases spanning the gap.

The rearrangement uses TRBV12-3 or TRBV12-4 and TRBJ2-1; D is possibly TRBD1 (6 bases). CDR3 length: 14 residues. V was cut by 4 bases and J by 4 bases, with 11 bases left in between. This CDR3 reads CASSSGHLYNEQFF. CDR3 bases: TGTGCCAGCAGTTCGGGACATCTATACAATGAGCAGTTCTTC.

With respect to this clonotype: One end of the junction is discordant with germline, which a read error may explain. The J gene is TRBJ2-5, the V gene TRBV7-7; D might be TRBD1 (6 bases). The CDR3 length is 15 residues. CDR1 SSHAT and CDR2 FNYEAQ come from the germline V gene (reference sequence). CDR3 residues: CASSLGSGAQETQYF. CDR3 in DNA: TGTGCTAGCAGCTTAGGGTCAGGGGCCCAAGAGACCCAGTACTTC.

The CDR3 sequence is CASRSRAEGEQYF. The CDR3 DNA reads as TGCGCCAGCAGGTCCCGGGCGGAAGGCGAGCAGTACTTC. V usage is TRBV5-1 and J usage is TRBJ2-7; D gene unclear. Trimming stripped 5 bases from V and 6 bases from J, with 15 bases between. The CDR3 contains 13 residues. In germline, CDR1 is SGHRS, CDR2 YFSETQ.

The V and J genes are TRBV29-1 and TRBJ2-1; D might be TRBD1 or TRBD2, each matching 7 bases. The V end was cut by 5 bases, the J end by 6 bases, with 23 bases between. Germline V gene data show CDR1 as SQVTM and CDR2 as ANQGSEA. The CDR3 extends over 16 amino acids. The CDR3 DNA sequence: TGCAGCGTTCCAGGGGGTATAGCGGGCGTTCCCAATGAGCAGTTCTTC. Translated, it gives CSVPGGIAGVPNEQFF.

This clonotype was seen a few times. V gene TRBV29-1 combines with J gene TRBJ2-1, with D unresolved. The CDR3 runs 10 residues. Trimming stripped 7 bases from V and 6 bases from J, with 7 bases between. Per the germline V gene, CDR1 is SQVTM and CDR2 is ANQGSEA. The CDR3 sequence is CSGGSNEQFF. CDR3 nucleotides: TGCAGCGGTGGGTCCAATGAGCAGTTCTTC.

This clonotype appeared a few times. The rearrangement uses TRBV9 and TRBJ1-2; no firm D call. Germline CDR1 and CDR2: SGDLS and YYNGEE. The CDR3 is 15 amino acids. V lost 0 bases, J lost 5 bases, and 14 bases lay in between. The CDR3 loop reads CASSVGMGSRYGYTF. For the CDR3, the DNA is TGTGCCAGCAGCGTAGGGATGGGTTCGAGATATGGCTACACCTTC.

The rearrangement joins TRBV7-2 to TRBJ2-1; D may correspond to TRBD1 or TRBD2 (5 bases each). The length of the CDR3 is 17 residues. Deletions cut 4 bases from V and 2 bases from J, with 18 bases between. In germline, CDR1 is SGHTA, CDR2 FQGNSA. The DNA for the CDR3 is TGTGCCAGCAGCTCCAGGACCGACGGGGCTCCCTACAATGAGCAGTTCTTC. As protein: CASSSRTDGAPYNEQFF.

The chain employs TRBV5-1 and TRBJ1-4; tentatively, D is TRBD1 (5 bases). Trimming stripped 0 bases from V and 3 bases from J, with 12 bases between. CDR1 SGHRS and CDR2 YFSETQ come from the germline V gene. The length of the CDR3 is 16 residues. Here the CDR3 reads CASSLASGGANEKLFF. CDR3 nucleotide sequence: TGCGCCAGCAGCTTGGCATCGGGGGGGGCTAATGAAAAACTGTTTTTT.

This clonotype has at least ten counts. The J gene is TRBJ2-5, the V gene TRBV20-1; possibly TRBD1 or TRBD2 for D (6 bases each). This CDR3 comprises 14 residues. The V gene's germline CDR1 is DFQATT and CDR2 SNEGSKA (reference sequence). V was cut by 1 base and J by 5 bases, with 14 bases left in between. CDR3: CSARGRGREETQYF. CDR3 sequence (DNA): TGCAGTGCTAGAGGACGGGGGCGCGAGGAGACCCAGTACTTC.

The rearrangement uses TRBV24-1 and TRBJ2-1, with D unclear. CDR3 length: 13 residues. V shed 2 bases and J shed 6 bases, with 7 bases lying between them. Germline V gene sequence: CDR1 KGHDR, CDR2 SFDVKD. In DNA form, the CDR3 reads TGTGCCACCAGTGATTCGGGCGTCAATGAGCAGTTCTTC. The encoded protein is CATSDSGVNEQFF.

The CDR3 coding sequence is TGTGCCAGCAGCCGTTTAGCGGGGGGTCCTGTAGGCGAGCAGTTCTTC. Its translation is CASSRLAGGPVGEQFF. This sequence joins TRBV7-9 and TRBJ2-1, with 10 bases lining up with TRBD2. This CDR3 is 16 amino acids long. V lost 5 bases, J lost 10 bases, and 14 bases stayed unmatched. CDR1 is SEHNR and CDR2 is FQNEAQ in the germline V gene (reference sequence).